A single sample gave rise to the 32 T cell receptor beta chains below, sequenced in a study of cytomegalovirus exposure and HLA in healthy donors. PCR used 60 Vbeta primers and 13 Jbeta primers. The assay was immunoSEQ multiplex PCR, and TCRdb's table has in-frame clones only and misses some. Of around 120,000 clones listed, approximately 80% are singletons. Sequencing used PBMCs. Source of these receptors: a male donor in good health and CMV-seropositive.

The DNA of the CDR3 is TGTGCCAGCAGTAGGACAGAGATCTATGGCTACACCTTC. Residues: CASSRTEIYGYTF. The chain couples TRBV28 to TRBJ1-2; maybe TRBD1 (6 bases). The CDR3 extends over 13 amino acids. Germline loops: CDR1 MDHEN, CDR2 SYDVKM. The ends were cut back, 5 bases at V and 4 bases at J, with 11 bases in the middle.

The V gene is TRBV5-1, the J gene TRBJ1-4; D unresolved. Germline V gene lookup returns CDR1 SGHRS and CDR2 YFSETQ. The ends were cut back, 4 bases at V and 4 bases at J, with 17 bases in the middle. CDR3 length: 16 amino acids. The CDR3, as DNA: TGCGCCAGCAGCCAACGCCCTGGCGGAGATAATGAAAAACTGTTTTTT. It encodes CASSQRPGGDNEKLFF.

The J gene is TRBJ2-5, the V gene TRBV4-1; TRBD2 matches 12 bases. Germline V gene sequence: CDR1 MGHRA, CDR2 YSYEKL. CDR3 length: 15 amino acids. Trimming at V came to 6 bases and at J to 4 bases, leaving 6 bases not matched to a gene. The CDR3 spells CASRDLAGGGETQYF. The CDR3 bases are TGCGCCAGCAGGGATCTAGCGGGAGGGGGAGAGACCCAGTACTTC.

The chain employs TRBV7-2 and TRBJ2-1, with TRBD2 matching over 7 bases. This CDR3 contains 16 residues. With V trimmed by 1 base and J by 8 bases, 11 bases remained unmatched. Germline lookup yields CDR1 SGHTA and CDR2 FQGNSA. CDR3: CASSLDLGRETDEQFF. CDR3 coding DNA: TGTGCCAGCAGCTTAGATTTAGGGCGGGAGACGGATGAGCAGTTCTTC.

This clone showed up just a few times. The rearrangement uses TRBV5-1 and TRBJ1-6, with 8 bases identical to TRBD1. After removal of 0 bases from V and 10 bases from J, the junction contained 6 bases not matched to a gene. Germline V gene lookup returns CDR1 SGHRS and CDR2 YFSETQ. The CDR3 has 15 residues. CDR3 protein: CASSLASGGNSPLHF. In nucleotides, the CDR3 is TGCGCCAGCAGCTTGGCGTCAGGGGGCAACTCACCCCTCCACTTT.

The genes are TRBV4-3 and TRBJ2-3; 8 bases agree with TRBD2. Germline loops: CDR1 LGHNA, CDR2 YSLEER. CDR3 length: 17 residues. V shed 3 bases and J 2 bases; nucleotides not matched to a gene: 10. The CDR3 DNA reads TGCGCCAGCAGCCACCACACCTTACTAGCGGACACAGATACGCAGTATTTT. Protein sequence: CASSHHTLLADTDTQYF.

The rearrangement uses TRBV28 and TRBJ2-7, with TRBD2 identical over 11 bases. V shed 4 bases and J 7 bases; nucleotides not matched to a gene: 9. CDR1 is MDHEN, CDR2 SYDVKM, per germline. CDR3 length equals 15 residues. In DNA form, the CDR3 reads TGTGCCAGCAGTTCTTTAGCGGGAGGGCTACTAGAGCAGTACTTC. Protein product: CASSSLAGGLLEQYF.

The CDR3 region has the DNA TGTGCCAGTAGTATAGCGTCGGGGGGCGGGCAGCCCCAGCATTTT. Protein sequence: CASSIASGGGQPQHF. The V and J genes are TRBV19 and TRBJ1-5; TRBD1 might be the D (6 bases). The germline CDR1 and CDR2 sequences are LNHDA and SQIVND (reference sequence). The CDR3 runs to 15 residues. V shed 1 base and J shed 7 bases, with 14 bases lying between them.

The V call is TRBV5-6, the J call TRBJ2-7; D is possibly TRBD1 (6 bases). Germline CDR1 and CDR2: SGHDT and YYEEEE. The length of the CDR3 is 14 residues. The V end was cut by 0 bases, the J end by 3 bases, with 10 bases between. Written as DNA, the CDR3 is TGTGCCAGCAGCTTGGAGGACAGCCTCTACGAGCAGTACTTC. Translated: CASSLEDSLYEQYF.

The chain combines TRBV30 with TRBJ2-7, with TRBD2 matching 8 bases. J gave up 2 bases and V 4 bases, and 10 bases lay outside the gene matches. Per germline, CDR1 GTSNPN and CDR2 SVGIG (reference sequence). This CDR3 spans 15 amino acids. The CDR3 here is CAWTPGLALPYEQYF. CDR3 in DNA: TGTGCCTGGACTCCCGGACTAGCCCTTCCCTACGAGCAGTACTTC.

The chain is built from TRBV6-1 and TRBJ1-3; no definite D call. CDR3 length equals 14 residues. Germline loops: CDR1 MNHNS, CDR2 SASEGT. V gave up 4 bases and J gave up 13 bases, with 20 bases separating them. CDR3 bases: TGTGCCAGCAGTGGGTCTCTCGGCGGTAGGCGGATATATTTT. It yields the protein CASSGSLGGRRIYF.

The chain couples TRBV19 to TRBJ1-2; 11 bases agree with TRBD1. This CDR3 comprises 16 residues. CDR1 LNHDA and CDR2 SQIVND come from the germline V gene (reference sequence). J gave up 7 bases and V 3 bases, and 10 bases lay outside the gene matches. The CDR3, as DNA: TGTGCCAGTAGTATTACCGGGACAGGGGGAGGCGGTGGCTACACCTTC. It is translated as CASSITGTGGGGGYTF.

This clone is a singleton in its sample. The CDR3 loop reads CASSQDRRGAEKLFF. The CDR3 nucleotides are TGCGCCAGCAGCCAAGATCGCAGGGGGGCAGAAAAACTGTTTTTT. The chain carries TRBV4-3 and TRBJ1-4, with 7 bases matching TRBD1. Germline V lookup: CDR1 LGHNA, CDR2 YSLEER. The CDR3 is made up of 15 amino acids. Losses at the gene ends were 0 bases for V and 8 bases for J; bases not matched to a gene: 6.

This clone has more than one count but fewer than ten. The chain is built from TRBV6-5 and TRBJ2-7; D possibly corresponds to TRBD2 (6 bases). V lost 2 bases to trimming and J lost 2 bases, with 10 bases between them. The CDR3 sequence is 14 residues long. Per germline, CDR1 MNHEY and CDR2 SVGAGI. The CDR3 coding sequence is TGTGCCAGCAGTTACGGGACTGGAACCTACGAGCAGTACTTC. Its translation is CASSYGTGTYEQYF.

This chain joins TRBV7-3 and TRBJ1-6; D is possibly TRBD1 (5 bases). The germline CDR1 and CDR2 sequences are SGHTA and FQGTGA. The CDR3 contains 14 residues. V lost 5 bases to trimming and J lost 11 bases, with 16 bases between them. CDR3 amino acids: CASSPAGGSPPLHF. CDR3 coding DNA: TGTGCCAGCAGCCCGGCGGGGGGTAGTCCACCCCTCCACTTT.

This clone was seen a few times. The chain has TRBV4-3 and TRBJ2-7, with TRBD2 as a possible D gene (6 bases). V shed 0 bases and J shed 3 bases, with 15 bases lying between them. This CDR3 is 16 amino acids long. Germline values: CDR1 LGHNA, CDR2 YSLEER. CDR3 amino acids: CASSQESYRGIYEQYF. CDR3 bases: TGCGCCAGCAGCCAAGAGAGCTACCGGGGGATCTACGAGCAGTACTTC.

This chain uses TRBV28 with TRBJ2-7; a weak D match, TRBD2 (6 bases). Germline CDR1 reads MDHEN; CDR2 reads SYDVKM. The CDR3 loop spans 14 amino acids. The V end lost 2 bases, the J end lost 3 bases, and 11 bases lay between the germline ends. This CDR3 reads CASSLGGVDYEQYF. CDR3 coding DNA: TGTGCCAGCAGTTTAGGCGGGGTAGACTACGAGCAGTACTTC.

This rearrangement joins TRBV28 to TRBJ2-7, with D perhaps TRBD1 (5 bases). From germline, CDR1 is MDHEN and CDR2 SYDVKM. The CDR3 is made up of 15 amino acids. Trimming removed 7 bases at V and 4 bases at J, with 20 bases between. The CDR3 here is CASNPPGMGSYEQYF. DNA for the CDR3: TGTGCCAGCAACCCTCCAGGGATGGGCTCTTACGAGCAGTACTTC.

V and J are TRBV10-2 and TRBJ2-7; D is perhaps TRBD1 (5 bases). This CDR3 region has 14 residues. The V end was cut by 2 bases, the J end by 0 bases, with 8 bases between. CDR1 WSHSY and CDR2 SAAADI come from the germline V gene. CDR3 in DNA: TGCGCCAGCAGTGAGGGGGCCGGCTCCTACGAGCAGTACTTC. It specifies CASSEGAGSYEQYF.

As for this clone: One end of the junction is discordant with germline, which a read error may explain. The chain combines TRBV7-9 with TRBJ2-3, with 10 bases identical to TRBD1. This CDR3 region has 14 residues. CDR1 is SEHNR and CDR2 is FQNEAQ in the germline V gene (reference sequence). Here the CDR3 reads CSSSDDRGPDTQYF. CDR3 nucleotides: TGTTCCAGCAGCGATGACAGGGGGCCAGATACGCAGTATTTT.

The table lists this clone with a count of one. The chain joins TRBV6-5 to TRBJ1-2; 10 bases are a match to TRBD1. This CDR3 is built from 13 residues. V was pared by 11 bases and J by 7 bases, with 10 bases of the junction left unmatched. In germline, CDR1 is MNHEY, CDR2 SVGAGI. CDR3 region: CASNQGDRGGYTF. Here the CDR3 DNA reads TGTGCCTCCAACCAAGGGGACAGGGGTGGCTACACCTTC.

The V gene is TRBV4-2, the J gene TRBJ2-7; 9 bases are a match to TRBD1. Germline loops: CDR1 LGHNA, CDR2 YNFKEQ. Unmatched junction bases numbered 11, after V lost 5 bases and J lost 6 bases. The CDR3 totals 15 residues. The CDR3 sequence is CASSAPRDRASEQYF. The CDR3 nucleotides are TGTGCCAGCAGCGCTCCCCGGGACAGGGCTTCCGAGCAGTACTTC.

This clone occurred a few times. In nucleotides, the CDR3 is TGCGCCAGTTCACCCGGGACAGGGGGGAGGACTGAAGCTTTCTTT. Protein: CASSPGTGGRTEAFF. The chain carries TRBV4-3 and TRBJ1-1, with 11 bases identical to TRBD1. Germline V gives CDR1 LGHNA, CDR2 YSLEER. The CDR3 spans 15 residues. Losses at the gene ends were 9 bases for V and 5 bases for J; bases not matched to a gene: 11.

The chain combines TRBV18 with TRBJ2-1, with TRBD2 matching over 10 bases. Losses at the gene ends were 3 bases for V and 1 base for J; bases not matched to a gene: 6. Germline-derived CDR1 and CDR2 are KGHSH and LQKENI. This CDR3 is 17 amino acids long. Here the CDR3 DNA reads TGTGCCAGCTCACCCGGGCTAGCGGGAGTGTCCTACAATGAGCAGTTCTTC. Protein product: CASSPGLAGVSYNEQFF.

V is TRBV4-3 and J is TRBJ2-5, with 13 positions matching TRBD2. CDR1 LGHNA and CDR2 YSLEER come from the germline V gene. V lost 2 bases and J lost 5; bases outside the gene matches: 5. CDR3 length equals 16 residues. Here the CDR3 reads CASSQQLAGGGETQYF. CDR3 nucleotide sequence: TGCGCCAGCAGCCAACAACTAGCGGGAGGGGGCGAGACCCAGTACTTC.

A few counts support this clone. The chain employs TRBV9 and TRBJ1-1; D is possibly TRBD1 (6 bases). The CDR3 covers 15 residues. V was cut by 2 bases and J by 5 bases, with 16 bases left in between. From germline, CDR1 is SGDLS and CDR2 YYNGEE. This CDR3 reads CASSVGGASGTEAFF. In DNA, the CDR3 is TGTGCCAGCAGCGTGGGGGGGGCGTCGGGGACTGAAGCTTTCTTT.

V is TRBV30 and J is TRBJ1-1; D is undetermined. Germline V lookup: CDR1 GTSNPN, CDR2 SVGIG (reference sequence). Trimming cost V 4 bases and J 7 bases, with 7 bases left between them. The CDR3 covers 10 residues. CDR3 nucleotides: TGTGCCTGGATTGACTATGAAGCTTTCTTT. It translates to CAWIDYEAFF.

The chain carries TRBV11-2 and TRBJ2-2; maybe TRBD2 (5 bases). V lost 6 bases to trimming and J lost 4 bases, with 15 bases between them. CDR3 length equals 15 residues. Germline V gives CDR1 SGHAT, CDR2 FQNNGV. The CDR3, as DNA: TGTGCCAGCAGAGAGGGCCTCCGGGGCACCGGGGAGCTGTTTTTT. It specifies CASREGLRGTGELFF.

The V call is TRBV5-6, the J call TRBJ2-5, with 7 bases identical to TRBD2. V shed 0 bases, J shed 1 base, and the junction held 3 bases outside the gene matches. The CDR3 sequence is 15 residues long. Looked up from germline, CDR1 is SGHDT and CDR2 is YYEEEE. The CDR3 loop reads CASSLGPGGQETQYF. The DNA for the CDR3 is TGTGCCAGCAGCTTGGGGCCGGGGGGCCAAGAGACCCAGTACTTC. The entire variable domain, with the rest obtained from reference TRBV5-6 and TRBJ2-5, is as follows: DAGVTQSPTHLIKTRGQQVTLRCSPKSGHDTVSWYQQALGQGPQFIFQYYEEEERQRGNFPDRFSGHQFPNYSSELNVNALLLGDSALYLCASSLGPGGQETQYFGPGTRLLVL.

This chain connects TRBV6-5 to TRBJ2-7; D is possibly TRBD1 (6 bases). Deletions cut 3 bases from V and 5 bases from J, with 20 bases between. CDR1 MNHEY and CDR2 SVGAGI come from the germline V gene. This CDR3 is 16 amino acids long. The CDR3 DNA reads as TGTGCCAGCAGTTATACCCCTCAGAGGGGGTTCGACGAGCAGTACTTC. It specifies CASSYTPQRGFDEQYF.

This clone is a singleton in its sample. The CDR3 region is CSVEELRGTEAFF. CDR3 bases: TGCAGCGTTGAAGAGCTCCGAGGGACTGAAGCTTTCTTT. The genes are TRBV29-1 and TRBJ1-1, with D hard to call. The germline gives CDR1 SQVTM, CDR2 ANQGSEA. The CDR3 length is 13 residues. Trimming took off 0 bases at V and 5 bases at J, with 10 bases between the two ends.

V usage is TRBV5-5 and J usage is TRBJ2-7; the match to TRBD1 covers 7 bases. Trimming cost V 4 bases and J 3 bases; bases outside gene matches: 10. Germline loops: CDR1 SGHKS, CDR2 YYEKEE (reference sequence). The CDR3 runs 15 residues. CDR3 nucleotide sequence: TGTGCCAGCAGCCTCCAGTGGGGACAGTACTACGAGCAGTACTTC. Translation: CASSLQWGQYYEQYF.